This TCR beta chain was sequenced for a study of molecular identifiers for immune sequencing clone quantification. Overall study results and limits: Molecules of identical TCR sharing a barcode could underestimate highly expanded clone sizes.

Each CDR3 protein is one row after TCRdb ran MiXCR on the PCR reads. The table has over 100,000 distinct CDR3 sequences, about 35% seen once. Between the trimmed V and J ends, which lost 4 bases and 1 base, there was a span of 10 bases. The CDR3 runs 14 residues. This clonotype was seen a handful of times. Its matching antigen is unknown. The sample taken for sequencing was naive CD8+ T cells from blood, with Jurkat cell RNA spiked in. As for subset: FACS-sorted CD8+CD4-CCR7+CD45RA+ naive T cells. V usage is TRBV12-3 or TRBV12-4 and J usage is TRBJ1-1; possible D gene TRBD1, 6 bases. This sequence was found in a human donor in good health. Some libraries in this study had Jurkat cell RNA spiked in. The CDR3 spells CASSSLDRNTEAFF. CDR3 sequence (DNA): TGTGCCAGCAGTTCCCTGGACAGGAACACTGAAGCTTTCTTT.